A single sample is the source of the 6 T cell receptor beta chains below, sequenced in a study of control samples from healthy donors and cancer patients. Repertoires were generated with immunoSEQ multiplex PCR, while TCRdb's copy carries only in-frame clones and drops some. The repertoire has roughly 150,000 clones, 80% to 95% of them found once; the top ten carry about 5.8%. Material: blood. The receptors were sampled from a man aged 18-30 years in good health.

The J gene is TRBJ2-3, the V gene TRBV28, with 8 bases fitting TRBD1. CDR1 and CDR2 from the germline V gene are MDHEN and SYDVKM. The CDR3 spans 15 residues. V lost 4 bases and J lost 6; bases outside the gene matches: 9. This chain's CDR3 is CASSSQTTGVDTQYF. The CDR3 DNA follows: TGTGCCAGCAGTTCACAAACGACAGGGGTCGATACGCAGTATTTT.

The V call is TRBV19, the J call TRBJ2-1; perhaps TRBD2 as D (6 bases). Germline V gene sequence: CDR1 LNHDA, CDR2 SQIVND (reference sequence). V was pared by 7 bases and J by 2 bases, with 15 bases between. The CDR3 covers 15 residues. The CDR3 DNA reads as TGTGCCAGTACCGCCGCGGGACCCCCCTACAATGAGCAGTTCTTC. Translation gives CASTAAGPPYNEQFF.

This chain links TRBV4-1 with TRBJ1-1, with 9 bases fitting TRBD1. The junction had 8 bases not matched to a gene; V was cut back by 4 bases and J by 11 bases. The CDR3 sequence is 13 residues long. CDR1 and CDR2 (germline): MGHRA, YSYEKL. The CDR3 loop reads CASSPGQGSMAFF. In DNA, the CDR3 is TGCGCCAGCAGCCCGGGACAGGGTAGCATGGCTTTCTTT.

This clone was counted only a few times. The V and J genes are TRBV6-6 and TRBJ1-2, with 8 bases identical to TRBD1. The CDR3 extends over 14 amino acids. The germline V gene has CDR1 MNHNY and CDR2 SVGAGI (reference sequence). V was clipped by 4 bases and J by 5 bases; unmatched bases: 6. The DNA for the CDR3 is TGTGCCAGCAGTTCCCAACAGGGGGATTATGGCTACACCTTC. This translates into CASSSQQGDYGYTF.

V usage is TRBV27 and J usage is TRBJ2-1; 10 bases are a match to TRBD1. This CDR3 contains 14 residues. Germline-derived CDR1 and CDR2 are MNHEY and SMNVEV (reference sequence). Trimming removed 6 bases from V and 5 bases from J; junction bases left unmatched: 4. In nucleotides, the CDR3 is TGTGCCAGCAGAAAGGACAGGGGGGACAATGAGCAGTTCTTC. It specifies CASRKDRGDNEQFF.

The chain combines TRBV3-1 (or the pseudogene TRBV3-2) with TRBJ2-5; D is ambiguous. The germline CDR1 and CDR2 sequences are LGHDT and YNNKEL (reference sequence). V lost 0 bases and J lost 1, with 15 bases in between. CDR3 length: 17 amino acids. This CDR3 reads CASSQDPGFSGQETQYF. CDR3 DNA sequence: TGTGCCAGCAGCCAAGATCCCGGGTTTTCGGGCCAAGAGACCCAGTACTTC.